This entry describes one T cell receptor beta chain. This entry is derived from a study of blood T cells in healthy people across ages. About the study: The template switching approach captured approximately one barcoded beta molecule for every two T cells.

Each of the donors had 9 to 10 milliliters of peripheral blood drawn into EDTA-treated Vacutainer tubes. The total RNA that was extracted per sample amounted to at least 5.5 micrograms. Using a J-beta primer mix together with a sample-barcoded 5' primer, a second PCR was run for roughly 6 to 12 cycles. TCRdb reprocessed the 5' RACE reads with MiXCR, giving one entry per CDR3 protein. The sample carries some 860,000 distinct CDR3 sequences, 56% recorded once. The germline V gene has CDR1 LNHNV and CDR2 YYDKDF (reference sequence). V lost 0 bases to trimming and J lost 0 bases, with 6 bases between them. The CDR3 is 14 residues long.

This receptor was identified in a man in his forties in good health. The rearrangement uses TRBV15 and TRBJ2-7; D not certain. Material: blood. CDR3 protein: CATSRELPSYEQYF. The CDR3 bases are TGTGCCACCAGCAGAGAGCTCCCCTCCTACGAGCAGTACTTC.